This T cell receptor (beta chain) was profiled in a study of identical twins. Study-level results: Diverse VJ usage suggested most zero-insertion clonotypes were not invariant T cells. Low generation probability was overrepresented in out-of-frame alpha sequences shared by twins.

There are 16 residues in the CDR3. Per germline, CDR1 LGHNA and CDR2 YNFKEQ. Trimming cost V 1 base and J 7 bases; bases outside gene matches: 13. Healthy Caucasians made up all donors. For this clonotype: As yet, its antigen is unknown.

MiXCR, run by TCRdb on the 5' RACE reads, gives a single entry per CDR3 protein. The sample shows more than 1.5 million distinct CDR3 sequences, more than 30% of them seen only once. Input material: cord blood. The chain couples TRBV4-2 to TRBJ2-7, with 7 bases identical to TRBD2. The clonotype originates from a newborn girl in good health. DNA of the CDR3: TGTGCCAGCAGCCAAGGGGTAGTCAGCGGGATCAATGAGCAGTACTTC. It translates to CASSQGVVSGINEQYF.